The rows below give T cell receptor beta chains drawn from one sample of a study of siplizumab effects on memory and regulatory T cells. Using immunoSEQ multiplex PCR, the repertoire was profiled, and TCRdb retains in-frame clones only, with some absent. The sample shows more than 60,000 clones, roughly 96% of them seen only once. The sample was naive CD8+ T cells sorted from blood. The receptors were gathered from a human donor in good health. CDR3s include the opening cysteine and the closing phenylalanine or tryptophan. A D gene is named only where the DNA matches it firmly. A clone size is listed for some rows: how often the clone was seen (once, few, many), or a class if it is expanded.

J gene,V gene,D gene,clone size,CDR3 protein,CDR3 DNA
TRBJ2-2,TRBV28,TRBD2,NA,CASSSGLAPGGTGELFF,TGTGCCAGCAGTTCAGGACTAGCCCCCGGAGGGACCGGGGAGCTGTTTTTT
TRBJ2-7,TRBV7-9,TRBD1,NA,CASSLGRGYEQYF,TGTGCCAGCAGCTTAGGCAGGGGGTACGAGCAGTACTTC
TRBJ1-2,TRBV5-4,TRBD1,NA,CASSFQGGNGYTF,TGTGCCAGCAGCTTTCAGGGGGGAAATGGCTACACCTTC
TRBJ2-3,TRBV9,TRBD1,NA,CASSVWETGLTDTQYF,TGTGCCAGCAGCGTATGGGAGACAGGGCTCACAGATACGCAGTATTTT
TRBJ1-5,TRBV11-2,TRBD1,NA,CASSSGTGLWQPQHF,TGTGCCAGCAGCTCCGGGACAGGGTTATGGCAGCCCCAGCATTTT
TRBJ1-5,TRBV5-4,NA,NA,CASSLLTVNQPQHF,TGTGCCAGCAGCTTGCTCACGGTGAATCAGCCCCAGCATTTT
TRBJ1-1,TRBV29-1,NA,NA,CSVQGTEAFF,TGCAGTGTACAGGGCACTGAAGCTTTCTTT
TRBJ2-7,TRBV15,TRBD2,NA,CATSRPPRVAGGSYEQYF,TGTGCCACCAGCAGGCCACCCCGGGTGGCGGGGGGGTCCTACGAGCAGTACTTC
TRBJ1-6,TRBV19,NA,NA,CASSPGLGGSPLHF,TGTGCCAGTAGTCCGGGCTTAGGAGGTTCACCCCTCCACTTT
TRBJ2-7,TRBV6-1,TRBD2,NA,CASRTGLAVSYEQYF,TGTGCCAGCAGGACGGGACTAGCGGTTTCCTACGAGCAGTACTTC
TRBJ1-6,TRBV9,NA,once,CASSVEGSGGSPLHF,TGTGCCAGCAGCGTAGAGGGGTCGGGGGGCTCACCCCTCCACTTT
TRBJ1-2,TRBV7-9,NA,NA,CASSLDGTHNGYTF,TGTGCCAGCAGCTTAGATGGGACACATAATGGCTACACCTTC
TRBJ2-2,TRBV28,NA,few,CASLYPGTGELFF,TGTGCCAGCCTATACCCTGGCACCGGGGAGCTGTTTTTT
TRBJ1-1,TRBV4-1,NA,NA,CASSRRQLNTEAFF,TGCGCCAGCAGCCGCCGTCAGTTGAACACTGAAGCTTTCTTT
TRBJ2-3,TRBV6-1,TRBD2,NA,CASSALATDTQYF,TGTGCCAGCAGTGCACTAGCGACAGATACGCAGTATTTT
TRBJ1-2,TRBV15,TRBD1,NA,CATSRTDRVYGYTF,TGTGCCACCAGCAGAACGGACAGGGTTTATGGCTACACCTTC
TRBJ2-2,TRBV14,NA,NA,CASSQVSTGELFF,TGTGCCAGCAGCCAAGTCAGTACCGGGGAGCTGTTTTTT
TRBJ2-7,TRBV11-2,NA,NA,CASGVGQRSEQYF,TGTGCCAGCGGTGTGGGCCAACGGAGCGAGCAGTACTTC
TRBJ2-7,TRBV7-9,NA,once,CASSDGLSYEQYF,TGTGCCAGCAGCGACGGACTATCCTACGAGCAGTACTTC
TRBJ2-1,TRBV13,TRBD2,once,CASSVSGGELNEQFF,TGTGCCAGCAGCGTTAGCGGGGGGGAGTTGAATGAGCAGTTCTTC
TRBJ2-7,TRBV29-1,NA,NA,CSVEEDYEQYF,TGCAGCGTTGAGGAGGACTACGAGCAGTACTTC
TRBJ2-1,TRBV21-1,NA,NA,CASSKAASTNEQFF,TGTGCCAGCAGCAAAGCGGCTAGCACCAATGAGCAGTTCTTC
TRBJ1-1,TRBV6-5,NA,NA,CASSYYRWNTEAFF,TGTGCCAGCAGTTACTACCGGTGGAACACTGAAGCTTTCTTT
TRBJ2-1,TRBV27,NA,NA,CASSLGERYEQFF,TGTGCCAGCAGTTTAGGGGAGCGGTATGAGCAGTTCTTC
TRBJ2-3,TRBV4-1,NA,NA,CASSGPPADTQYF,TGCGCCAGCAGCGGACCCCCCGCTGATACGCAGTATTTT
TRBJ2-7,TRBV4-2,TRBD1,NA,CASSQDTGTANEQYF,TGTGCCAGCAGCCAAGATACCGGGACAGCTAACGAGCAGTACTTC
TRBJ2-7,TRBV7-9,TRBD1,NA,CASSFEGQGGYEQYF,TGTGCCAGCAGCTTCGAAGGACAGGGGGGATACGAGCAGTACTTC
TRBJ2-1,TRBV28,NA,once,CASSLWGNEQFF,TGTGCCAGCAGTTTATGGGGTAATGAGCAGTTCTTC
TRBJ1-5,TRBV6-5,NA,NA,CASRQGTDSNQPQHF,TGTGCCAGCAGACAAGGGACGGATAGCAATCAGCCCCAGCATTTT